This T cell receptor (beta chain) was retrieved from a study of CD8 T cells in ankylosing spondylitis (dated by TCRdb to the late 2010s). In the study overall: T cell receptor beta repertoires were profiled in healthy donors and ankylosing spondylitis patients so that disease-linked TCR variants could be found. The full study cohort was made up of 25 to 30 ankylosing spondylitis patients and over 90 healthy donors. Peripheral blood was sampled, and synovial fluid was additionally collected from ankylosing spondylitis patients. What the authors observed across the whole study: The disease-linked clones were reported to be significantly enriched in matched synovial fluid samples from ankylosing spondylitis patients. The disease-linked clones had a CD8+ phenotype and were found at relatively low frequencies in peripheral blood. Some motif variants were previously reported in synovial fluid and blood of reactive arthritis patients, suggesting common disease-initiation mechanisms. Blood from ankylosing spondylitis patients appeared to be characterized by a TCR beta motif composed of roughly 8 highly homologous amino acid variants.

The reads were generated on an Illumina HiSeq 2500. Quantitative 5'-RACE with molecular barcodes was the method used to prepare the TCR beta libraries. The authors' analysis ran thus. To identify disease-linked TCR variants, a new computational method was used, one built on a probabilistic model of VDJ rearrangement. TCRdb passed the public sequencing reads through fastp at Q25 and MiXCR, retaining productive beta sequences. Records with the same CDR3 protein are collapsed into one entry carrying the most frequent genes and DNA. The V and J calls were determined by TCRdb, not by the authors. This sample lists about 800,000 distinct CDR3 sequences; about 12% were detected once. The ten largest clones represent less than 0.65% of the sample. Points on this clonotype: The antigen this receptor binds is unknown. Per-nucleotide qualities are absent, and no much larger clonotype sits a single base away.

The cysteine opens and the phenylalanine closes a CDR3 of 15 amino acids. Left in the record is the CDR3 DNA by itself, 45 bases read in frame from the first base. Trimming removed 8 bases from V and 3 bases from J; the gene matches leave 9 bases unexplained. As encoded in the germline V gene (reference sequence), CDR1 is MNHEY while CDR2 is SMNVEV. This chain is built from TRBV27 and TRBJ1-1; 10 of the junction bases match TRBD1. This clonotype was sampled from a male donor with ankylosing spondylitis. Sequencing was performed on blood, either unsorted or a sorted T cell fraction (not recorded which). The nucleotides read TGTGCCAGCCAACGTAGACAGGGGGCACACACTGAAGCTTTCTTT. Translated, it gives CASQRRQGAHTEAFF.